The rows below give T cell receptor beta chains drawn from one sample of a study of CD8 T cells in ankylosing spondylitis. TCRdb recomputed calls from the 5' RACE reads with MiXCR, one row per CDR3 protein. The table shows some 150,000 distinct CDR3 sequences, with approximately 44% occurring only once. Source material: synovial fluid, either unsorted or a sorted T cell fraction (not recorded which). The receptor set was obtained from a male donor with ankylosing spondylitis. Both conserved end residues are trimmed from each CDR3.

v_gene	j_gene	CDR3aa
TRBV5-1	TRBJ2-2	ASSLTTGSTGELF
TRBV5-1	TRBJ1-1	ASSLRGQGALTSTEAF
TRBV4-2	TRBJ2-2	ASSQDPSGPNTGELF
TRBV16	TRBJ2-7	ASSQSGFPLYEQY
TRBV7-7	TRBJ2-1	ASSSEGQFTHEQF
TRBV5-5	TRBJ2-6	ASSSGTGEFSGANVLT
TRBV28	TRBJ2-7	ASSLWRVFSYEQY
TRBV3-1	TRBJ2-6	ASSQDQHYSGANVLT
TRBV4-2	TRBJ2-1	ASSQEEGPPNEQF
TRBV20-1	TRBJ1-2	SARDLPGTNYGYT
TRBV3-1	TRBJ1-6	ASRRSLSRMDNSPLH
TRBV7-2	TRBJ1-1	ASSKRQRKNTEAF
TRBV20-1	TRBJ1-6	STETPARKGRNPLH
TRBV9	TRBJ2-1	ASSVGQGYNEQF
TRBV12-3/TRBV12-4	TRBJ1-2	ASSELTGTYGYT
TRBV4-3	TRBJ2-7	ASSQERRPAGMYEQY
TRBV12-3/TRBV12-4	TRBJ2-1	ASSLRAGPNEQF
TRBV12-3/TRBV12-4	TRBJ2-2	ASRSGGELF
TRBV27	TRBJ2-1	ASTPGTSVYNEQF
TRBV29-1	TRBJ2-7	SVDEGGQGEQY
TRBV12-3/TRBV12-4	TRBJ1-2	ASTLPGAHSTPNHGYT
TRBV12-3/TRBV12-4	TRBJ2-7	ASSIRGPYEQY
TRBV20-1	TRBJ1-5	SASRDRYNQPQH
TRBV11-2	TRBJ2-1	ASNPPAQGNNEQF
TRBV5-1	TRBJ2-7	ASSFSPGGIGSYEQY
TRBV20-1	TRBJ2-2	SAPEANTGELF
TRBV20-1	TRBJ2-1	SAREGGLAYYNEQF
TRBV21-1	TRBJ2-2	ASSDSFGELF
TRBV19	TRBJ2-3	ASSPSWDTQY
TRBV12-3/TRBV12-4	TRBJ1-5	ASRTGGQPQH
TRBV6-1	TRBJ1-5	ASSELTENQPQH
TRBV25-1	TRBJ2-3	ASSDNSQDTQY
TRBV5-1	TRBJ1-2	ASSRWGRSRYYGYT
TRBV5-1	TRBJ2-1	ASSLGLAGVPGDEQF
TRBV12-3/TRBV12-4	TRBJ1-2	ASSFYRVTLGYT
TRBV7-9	TRBJ1-2	ASSREWTEHYGYT
TRBV6-5	TRBJ2-4	ASSYWGPGPQY
TRBV12-3/TRBV12-4	TRBJ2-1	ASSFWDERGEQF
TRBV7-4	TRBJ2-7	ASRNRGASYEQY
TRBV4-2	TRBJ2-7	ASSQDIEAGGVLPYEQY
TRBV20-1	TRBJ1-1	SATRGSTEAF
TRBV12-3/TRBV12-4	TRBJ2-7	ASSSPRTPIYEQY
TRBV29-1	TRBJ1-2	SVEDQPPTAYGYT
TRBV6-2/TRBV6-3	TRBJ2-7	ASSYTSGSYEQY
TRBV18	TRBJ2-1	ASSPSDPTGGKLDEQF
TRBV7-9	TRBJ2-3	ASSLDWVATDTQY
TRBV4-1	TRBJ2-3	ASSQDRVAYAQY
TRBV10-3	TRBJ2-7	AISESVGYASDFYEQY
TRBV5-6	TRBJ2-4	ASSSLSSGDKNIQY
TRBV29-1	TRBJ2-4	SARLAGLNKNIQY
TRBV20-1	TRBJ1-1	SARDDSLEPNTEAF
TRBV6-1	TRBJ2-7	ASRELAGASYEQY